The present T cell receptor beta chain was sequenced within a study of cytomegalovirus exposure and HLA in healthy donors. This CDR3 has 16 residues. Germline V gene sequence: CDR1 SGHAT, CDR2 FQNNGV. The V gene end was trimmed by 2 bases and the J gene end by 9 bases; junction bases not matched to a gene: 9. Study-level results: Later analysis identified 15,000 to 20,000 TCR beta sequences associated with HLA alleles, using a false discovery rate threshold of 0.05. Presence/absence analysis assumed near-uniform sequencing depth across donors.

Healthy bone marrow donors supplied every sample. Amplification used 60 Vbeta primers and 13 Jbeta primers. Clones were read by immunoSEQ multiplex PCR, and TCRdb kept only the in-frame ones, dropping some. This sample carries under 130,000 clones, less than 85% of them seen once, and the ten largest clones take about 7.5%. With respect to this clone: The antigen remains unidentified.

The J gene is TRBJ2-1, the V gene TRBV11-2; 11 bases fit TRBD2. The sequence came from a man in his forties in good health and CMV-seropositive. What was sequenced was PBMCs. The CDR3 reads CASSLQLAGGGGEQFF. CDR3 sequence (DNA): TGTGCCAGCAGCTTACAGCTAGCGGGAGGAGGCGGTGAGCAGTTCTTC.